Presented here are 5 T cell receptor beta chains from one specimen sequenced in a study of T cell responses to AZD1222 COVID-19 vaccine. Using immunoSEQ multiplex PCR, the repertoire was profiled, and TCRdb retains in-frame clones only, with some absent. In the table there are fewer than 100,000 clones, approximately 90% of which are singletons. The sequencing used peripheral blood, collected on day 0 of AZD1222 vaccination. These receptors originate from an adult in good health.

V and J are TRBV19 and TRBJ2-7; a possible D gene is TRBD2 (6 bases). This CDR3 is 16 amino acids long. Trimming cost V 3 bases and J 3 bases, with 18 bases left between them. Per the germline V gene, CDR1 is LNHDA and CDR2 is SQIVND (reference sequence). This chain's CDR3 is CASSIRDSKEGYEQYF. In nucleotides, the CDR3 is TGTGCCAGTAGTATCCGGGACTCAAAGGAGGGCTACGAGCAGTACTTC.

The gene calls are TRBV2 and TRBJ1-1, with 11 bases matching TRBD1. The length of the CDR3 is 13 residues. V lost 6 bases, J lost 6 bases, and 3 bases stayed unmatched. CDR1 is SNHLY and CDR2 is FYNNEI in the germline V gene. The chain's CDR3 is CASSEGQGAEAFF. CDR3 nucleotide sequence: TGTGCCAGCAGCGAGGGACAGGGGGCTGAAGCTTTCTTT.

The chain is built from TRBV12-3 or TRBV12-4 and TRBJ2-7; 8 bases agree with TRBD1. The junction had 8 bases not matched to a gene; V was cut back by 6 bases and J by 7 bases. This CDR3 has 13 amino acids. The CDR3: CASSRGQAWEQYF. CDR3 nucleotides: TGTGCCAGCAGCCGGGGACAGGCTTGGGAGCAGTACTTC.

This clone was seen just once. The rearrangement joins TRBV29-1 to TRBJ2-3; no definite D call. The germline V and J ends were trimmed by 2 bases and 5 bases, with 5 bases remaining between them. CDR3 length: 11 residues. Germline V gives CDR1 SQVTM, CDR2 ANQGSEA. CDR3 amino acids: CSVEPEDTQYF. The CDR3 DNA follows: TGCAGCGTTGAACCCGAAGATACGCAGTATTTT.

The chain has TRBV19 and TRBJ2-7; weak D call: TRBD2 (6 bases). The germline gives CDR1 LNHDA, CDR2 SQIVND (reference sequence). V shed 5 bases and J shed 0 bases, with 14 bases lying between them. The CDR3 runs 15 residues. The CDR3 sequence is CASSALPRDSYEQYF. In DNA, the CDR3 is TGTGCCAGTAGTGCCCTCCCGCGGGACTCCTACGAGCAGTACTTC.